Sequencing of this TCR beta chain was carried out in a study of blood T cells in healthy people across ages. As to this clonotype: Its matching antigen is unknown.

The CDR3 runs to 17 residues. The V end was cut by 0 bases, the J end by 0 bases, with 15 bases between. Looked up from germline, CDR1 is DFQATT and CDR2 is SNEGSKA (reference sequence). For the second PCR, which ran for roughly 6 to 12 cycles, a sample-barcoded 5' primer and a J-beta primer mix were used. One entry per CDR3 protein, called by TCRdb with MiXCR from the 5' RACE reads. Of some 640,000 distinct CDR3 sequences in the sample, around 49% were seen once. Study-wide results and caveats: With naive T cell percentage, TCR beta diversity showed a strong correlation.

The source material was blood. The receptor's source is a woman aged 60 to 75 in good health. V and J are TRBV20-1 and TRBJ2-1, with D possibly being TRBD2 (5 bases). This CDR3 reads CSARDSGPRASYNEQFF. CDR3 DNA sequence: TGCAGTGCTAGAGATTCCGGGCCGCGGGCCTCCTACAATGAGCAGTTCTTC.